The 18 T cell receptor beta chains below all came from one sample that was sequenced in a study of T cell clonotyping in hematopoietic cell transplantation. Assay used: immunoSEQ multiplex PCR; TCRdb lists only in-frame clones, some missing. The sample has 7,000 or so clones, approximately 91% seen once. The source was PBMCs, collected 30 days after allogeneic stem cell transplant. These receptors came from a female patient aged 45 to 65 who had an allogeneic stem cell transplant from an unrelated donor, so the T cells may come from the graft donor. Some clones in this sample may be carry-over from other donors' samples.

V usage is TRBV6-1 and J usage is TRBJ2-7, with 7 bases matching TRBD1. The CDR3 totals 15 residues. With 4 bases clipped from V and 8 bases from J, the junction kept 14 bases outside the gene matches. Per the germline V gene, CDR1 is MNHNS and CDR2 is SASEGT. As DNA, the CDR3 is TGTGCCAGCAGTGGTAGACAGGGCCCCTTGCAAAAGCAGTACTTC. It translates to CASSGRQGPLQKQYF.

A few counts support this clone. The rearrangement uses TRBV18 and TRBJ2-5; no firm D call. Germline loops: CDR1 KGHSH, CDR2 LQKENI. The CDR3 length is 12 residues. V lost 2 bases and J lost 5, with 6 bases in between. In nucleotides, the CDR3 is TGTGCCAGCTCACCAAGGACCGAGACCCAGTACTTC. This encodes CASSPRTETQYF.

The chain couples TRBV18 to TRBJ1-5; D is ambiguous. V was trimmed by 2 bases and J by 3 bases, leaving 8 bases between them. This CDR3 comprises 14 residues. Per germline, CDR1 KGHSH and CDR2 LQKENI. The CDR3 DNA reads TGTGCCAGCTCACCAGGGATCAACAATCAGCCCCAGCATTTT. Its protein is CASSPGINNQPQHF.

In regard to this clone: Since the CDR3 does not end with the conserved phenylalanine or tryptophan, this likely comes from a read error. V usage is TRBV28 and J usage is TRBJ1-5; 7 nucleotides line up with TRBD1. V trimming: 3 bases; J trimming: 1 base; junction bases outside the gene matches: 6. The CDR3 has 16 residues. The germline V gene has CDR1 MDHEN and CDR2 SYDVKM. Here the CDR3 reads CASSFPTGKSNQPQHS. The DNA for the CDR3 is TGTGCCAGCAGTTTTCCGACAGGGAAGAGCAATCAGCCCCAGCATTCT.

The DNA for the CDR3 is TGTGCCAGCAGCAACCGGGACAGGGAACTTGGTCCCTACGAGCAGTACTTC. This translates into CASSNRDRELGPYEQYF. The rearrangement uses TRBV13 and TRBJ2-7; 9 bases are shared with TRBD1. The germline gives CDR1 PRHDT, CDR2 FYEKMQ (reference sequence). V lost 5 bases to trimming and J lost 2 bases; unmatched junction nucleotides: 13. The CDR3 totals 17 residues.

This chain connects TRBV30 to TRBJ1-1; 9 bases are a match to TRBD1. The germline gives CDR1 GTSNPN, CDR2 SVGIG (reference sequence). Unmatched junction bases numbered 8, after V lost 0 bases and J lost 6 bases. CDR3 length: 15 amino acids. The CDR3 nucleotides read TGTGCCTGGAGTGTTCCGGGACAGGGCCGTCCTGAAGCTTTCTTT. Translation: CAWSVPGQGRPEAFF. Full variable domain (remainder filled in from reference TRBV30 and TRBJ1-1): SQTIHQWPATLVQPVGSPLSLECTVEGTSNPNLYWYRQAAGRGLQLLFYSVGIGQISSEVPQNLSASRPQDRQFILSSKKLLLSDSGFYLCAWSVPGQGRPEAFFGQGTRLTVV.

The chain couples TRBV6-5 to TRBJ2-7; 8 nucleotides line up with TRBD2. Germline CDR1 is MNHEY and CDR2 is SVGAGI. This CDR3 has 13 residues. The V segment lost 4 bases and the J segment 4 bases; nucleotides outside the gene matches: 3. The DNA for the CDR3 is TGTGCCAGCAGTTTGGCTAGCGGGTACGAGCAGTACTTC. Its translation: CASSLASGYEQYF.

The chain carries TRBV5-1 and TRBJ2-2, with no clear D. Trimming removed 0 bases from V and 1 base from J, with 4 bases in between. This CDR3 spans 14 amino acids. From germline, CDR1 is SGHRS and CDR2 YFSETQ. The DNA of the CDR3 is TGCGCCAGCAGCTTGGGGCAGAACACCGGGGAGCTGTTTTTT. Translated: CASSLGQNTGELFF.

This clone was counted once. V gene TRBV7-9 combines with J gene TRBJ2-7, with D unresolved. Germline V gives CDR1 SEHNR, CDR2 FQNEAQ (reference sequence). Trimming took off 6 bases at V and 6 bases at J, with 9 bases between the two ends. The CDR3 has 11 amino acids. CDR3 bases: TGTGCCAGCAGTCCCGTAGGCGAGCAGTACTTC. This encodes CASSPVGEQYF. Full variable domain (remainder filled in from reference TRBV7-9 and TRBJ2-7): DTGVSQNPRHKITKRGQNVTFRCDPISEHNRLYWYRQTLGQGPEFLTYFQNEAQLEKSRLLSDRFSAERPKGSFSTLEIQRTEQGDSAMYLCASSPVGEQYFGPGTRLTVT.

J is TRBJ2-6 and V is TRBV29-1; D possibly corresponds to TRBD2 (5 bases). V shed 5 bases and J shed 5 bases, with 22 bases lying between them. Germline V gene sequence: CDR1 SQVTM, CDR2 ANQGSEA. The CDR3 loop spans 17 amino acids. CDR3 in amino acids: CSVRLRLIQSRANVLTF. Written as DNA, the CDR3 is TGCAGCGTTCGCTTGAGACTAATACAAAGTCGGGCCAACGTCCTGACTTTC. The complete variable domain, with remaining parts taken from reference TRBV29-1 and TRBJ2-6, reads SAVISQKPSRDICQRGTSLTIQCQVDSQVTMMFWYRQQPGQSLTLIATANQGSEATYESGFVIDKFPISRPNLTFSTLTVSNMSPEDSSIYLCSVRLRLIQSRANVLTFGAGSRLTVL.

V usage is TRBV5-4 and J usage is TRBJ1-6; D gene ambiguous. V lost 4 bases to trimming and J lost 0 bases, with 17 bases between them. The CDR3 runs 18 residues. CDR1 is SGHNT and CDR2 is YYREEE in the germline V gene (reference sequence). The CDR3 region has the DNA TGTGCCAGCAGCCTTGGCCCCAGGCGAAGCTCCTATAATTCACCCCTCCACTTT. This encodes CASSLGPRRSSYNSPLHF.

This clone was detected once. The V call is TRBV30, the J call TRBJ1-2, with 7 bases fitting TRBD1. Germline loops: CDR1 GTSNPN, CDR2 SVGIG (reference sequence). CDR3 length: 14 residues. V lost 0 bases, J lost 4 bases, and 5 bases stayed unmatched. CDR3 nucleotide sequence: TGTGCCTGGAGTGTCTCAGGGGGAGGCTATGGCTACACCTTC. Translated: CAWSVSGGGYGYTF.

The genes are TRBV6-1 and TRBJ1-1; D unclear. The germline V gene encodes CDR1 MNHNS and CDR2 SASEGT. The CDR3 has 13 residues. V lost 6 bases and J 0 bases, leaving 8 bases between the germline ends. The CDR3 reads CASRGYLNTEAFF. For the CDR3, the DNA is TGTGCCAGCAGGGGATATTTGAACACTGAAGCTTTCTTT.

The gene calls are TRBV25-1 and TRBJ2-3; the D gene is possibly TRBD2 (6 bases). This CDR3 comprises 15 residues. V lost 4 bases and J 0 bases, leaving 11 bases between the germline ends. Germline-derived CDR1 and CDR2 are MGHDK and SYGVNS. The CDR3 sequence is CASSAAGTSTDTQYF. CDR3 sequence (DNA): TGTGCCAGCAGTGCAGCCGGGACTAGCACAGATACGCAGTATTTT.

The chain recombines TRBV6-5 with TRBJ1-5; D is unresolved. Trimming pared 8 bases from V and 6 bases from J, leaving 14 bases between. Germline CDR1 and CDR2: MNHEY and SVGAGI. There are 13 residues in the CDR3. CDR3 amino acids: CASSQSRVQPQHF. Here the CDR3 DNA reads TGTGCCAGCTCGCAGAGCCGGGTTCAGCCCCAGCATTTT.

V is TRBV14 and J is TRBJ1-1; the D is unclear. V was cut by 0 bases and J by 2 bases, with 22 bases left in between. Germline V gene data show CDR1 as SGHDN and CDR2 as FVKESK. The CDR3 runs to 19 residues. The CDR3 reads CASSQEHFPRGGKNTEAFF. The CDR3 DNA sequence: TGTGCCAGCAGCCAAGAGCATTTCCCCCGGGGAGGGAAAAACACTGAAGCTTTCTTT.

The chain is built from TRBV6-5 and TRBJ1-2; TRBD1 agrees at 7 bases. J lost 0 bases, V lost 6 bases, and 7 bases had no gene match. The CDR3 loop spans 15 amino acids. Germline CDR1 and CDR2: MNHEY and SVGAGI. DNA of the CDR3: TGTGCCAGCAGATTCCGGGACAGAGCTAACTATGGCTACACCTTC. It yields the protein CASRFRDRANYGYTF.

The genes are TRBV7-8 and TRBJ1-6; tentatively, D is TRBD1 (5 bases). V was clipped by 9 bases and J by 7 bases, with 25 bases between them. Germline V gene lookup returns CDR1 SGHVS and CDR2 FQNEAQ. This CDR3 has 17 amino acids. The CDR3 DNA follows: TGTGCCAGTACCCGGTGGGGCAACTTCTGGGGGAATTCACCCCTCCACTTT. Amino acids: CASTRWGNFWGNSPLHF.